The clone carrying this TCR beta chain has a handful of counts. The data were taken from a study of T-cell reconstitution after alpha-beta-depleted transplantation in children. It was with unique molecular identifiers that the TCRbeta library was prepared. Each CDR3 protein is one row after TCRdb ran MiXCR on the PCR reads. The repertoire includes hundreds of thousands of distinct CDR3 sequences, approximately 30% of them detected once, and more than 2% sits in the top ten. Germline V gene lookup returns CDR1 MDHEN and CDR2 SYDVKM. Deletions cut 3 bases from V and 1 base from J, with 6 bases between. This CDR3 spans 13 amino acids.

The J gene is TRBJ1-1, the V gene TRBV28; D remains ambiguous. The source is a human donor who donated a stem cell graft to a child with aplastic anemia. Here the sequenced sample was PBMCs from the stem cell graft donor, taken from the stem cell graft. The CDR3 nucleotides read TGTGCCAGCAGTTTTTTAAAGAACACTGAAGCTTTCTTT. This encodes CASSFLKNTEAFF. Full variable domain (outside the CDR3, taken from reference TRBV28 and TRBJ1-1): DVKVTQSSRYLVKRTGEKVFLECVQDMDHENMFWYRQDPGLGLRLIYFSYDVKMKEKGDIPEGYSVSREKKERFSLILESASTNQTSMYLCASSFLKNTEAFFGQGTRLTVV.